Only a few counts were recorded for the clone carrying this T cell receptor (beta chain). Its antigen remains unknown. This sample is drawn from a study of T cell repertoires in cytomegalovirus infection. Overall study: CMV epitopes that were recently identified and HLA-C-restricted were used alongside well-studied HLA-B-restricted ones. TCR beta signatures that were public indicated CMV infection and matching HLA type.

TCRdb reanalysed the reads using MiXCR and keeps one entry per CDR3 protein. The sample lists a few hundred thousand distinct CDR3 sequences, 25% to 35% seen once, with roughly 16% in the top ten. Findings of the study overall: Public TCR beta family frequency separated CMV-and-HLA carriers, including in an independent cohort. The ex vivo response showed dominance by HLA-C-restricted CMV-specific TCR beta clonotypes.

There are 15 residues in the CDR3. Germline values: CDR1 SGHRS, CDR2 YFSETQ. Trimming took off 1 base at V and 4 bases at J, with 13 bases between the two ends. The J gene is TRBJ2-3, the V gene TRBV5-1; D perhaps matches TRBD1 (6 bases). This material consisted of cultured PBMCs, taken from culture after CMV antigen stimulation. This clonotype was sampled from a human donor in good health (CMV status not recorded). Some clones in this sample may be carry-over from other donors' samples. CDR3 sequence (DNA): TGCGCCAGCAGCTTGTTCCCACAGGGTGCAGATACGCAGTATTTT. It encodes CASSLFPQGADTQYF.